What follows describes a single TCR beta chain. The antigen is undetermined. These data come from a study of cytomegalovirus exposure and HLA in healthy donors. Study-wide results and caveats: Later analysis demonstrated an association between a missense DCLRE1C variant and TCR beta V- and J-gene trimming. Later findings reportedly placed an Asian-associated ancestry cluster below the roughly 660-donor mean for N-insertions.

These donors, healthy bone marrow donors, were studied. The PCR made use of 60 Vbeta and 13 Jbeta primers. The method was immunoSEQ multiplex PCR; TCRdb's version includes in-frame clones alone and lacks a portion of them. The sample records more than 95,000 clones, 83% being singletons. The clonotype comes from a man between 18 and 35 years old in good health and CMV-seronegative. The sequencing sample was made of PBMCs.

The CDR3 bases are TGTGCCAGCAGCAAACTAGCGGGAGTGACAGAGACCCAGTACTTC. This codes for CASSKLAGVTETQYF. The chain has TRBV7-9 and TRBJ2-5; the match to TRBD2 covers 11 bases. CDR1 is SEHNR and CDR2 is FQNEAQ in the germline V gene (reference sequence). The CDR3 length is 15 residues. The junction had 6 bases not matched to a gene; V was cut back by 5 bases and J by 4 bases.